This T cell receptor (beta chain) was found in a study of shared clonotypes between healthy human individuals (dated by TCRdb to 2018 to 2021). The study in broad terms: A couple of women and a few men aged 18 to 49 years were included in the cohort. For each donor, CD4 naive and CD4 memory were each run on three plates, CD8 naive on two plates, and CD8 memory on one plate. The study deeply sequenced blood TCR repertoires of five healthy adults to estimate repertoire size and the extent of clonotype sharing between individuals. To increase sequencing depth and limit assay-specific biases, different laboratories used diverse techniques to prepare libraries and sequence TCR repertoires. Between about 0.94 and 10 billion PBMCs per donor were obtained by leukapheresis. The paper's findings and limits, for the study overall: When a handful of donors were compared, the shared fraction of clonotypes was about 5.2% for naive CD4, roughly 3.3% for naive CD8, roughly 2.5% for memory CD4, and 0.4% for memory CD8. Only blood was sampled, and tissue TCR repertoires likely differ from those in blood. Estimated clonotype richness was generally larger for naive than for memory subsets. Incomplete sequencing was indicated by rarefaction of sorted-subset datasets, despite the large sequencing depth. Compared with non-shared clonotypes, the clonotypes found in all four sorted-subset donors had higher generation probabilities. The small number of donors limited the genetic and exposure-history diversity represented. Pairwise subsampling indicated that sequencing depth was expected to affect the degree of clonotype sharing among donors.

The donors were healthy, HIV-negative adults who had no recently reported acute infections or vaccinations. Every donor was a Caucasian adult living in Nashville, Tennessee, USA. CD4+ T cells were enriched through magnetic negative selection, after which naive cells were positively selected on CD45RA and the remaining negative fraction served as the memory subset. After blood collection by leukapheresis, PBMCs were isolated using Ficoll-Histopaque density gradient centrifugation and then cryopreserved in the vapor phase of liquid nitrogen. Purity and quantity of every magnetically sorted T cell population were checked by analytical flow cytometry. Genomic DNA was isolated from each sorted fraction and quantified by UV absorbance on a Nanodrop 2000c. TCR CDR3 regions were amplified from genomic DNA by multiplex PCR using the deep immunoSEQ assay. Genomic DNA extracted from each cell subset was distributed evenly over all wells of several immunoSEQ 96-well plates, and each plate served as one replicate. For sorted subsets, roughly 200 ng of genomic DNA, equivalent to 25,000 to 35,000 T cell genomes, went into each replicate PCR. Purified libraries were quantified with a Qubit 3.0 fluorometer, sized on a Bioanalyzer 2100, and re-quantified with the KAPA Library Quantification kit. Every immunoSEQ 96-well plate was sequenced on a separate single-read 150-cycle Illumina NextSeq 550 flow cell. As for how the authors treated the data: Because the immunoSEQ output included only junctional sequences and no quality scores, the filtering could not be the same as the filtering used for full-length reads. Sequences were annotated with PyIR, a Python wrapper for IgBLAST v1.9, using IMGT germline references to assign V/J genes and CDR3. Any read was removed if the V/J assignment was weak (E-value above 1e-6), the CDR3 was missing, or the read contained stop codons, out-of-frame junctions, or ambiguous translated residues. V3J clonotypes were defined as sequences sharing the same inferred V gene, J gene, and CDR3 amino acid sequence. Percentage overlap between repertoires was computed as shared unique clonotypes divided by the size of the smaller repertoire. RTK rarefaction, the Chao1 estimator, and Recon v2.1 estimates of unobserved clonotypes were used to assess repertoire richness. OLGA was used to compute generation probabilities for all TCRbeta clonotypes that the gDNA method yielded from a handful of donors. TCRdb carries this immuneACCESS record with in-frame sequences only. Its versions omit some clonotypes, under half of them owing to an unresolved V gene in the studies checked, with the rest unexplained. That table furnishes V, J and clone size, whereas the DNA furnished D and trimming. The sample yields 2 million to 2.5 million clones; 80% to 95% were counted once. Approximately 0.4% of the sample goes to the ten largest clones.

V is pared back by 8 bases and J by 4 bases, with 16 bases lying between the germline termini. The CDR3 has 14 amino acids, counting the end cysteine and phenylalanine. Kept here is only the CDR3 DNA, which spans 42 bases and is read in frame from base 1. According to the germline V gene (reference sequence), CDR1 reads MNHEY and CDR2 reads SMNVEV. This clone was observed a single time. This receptor's antigen is unknown. Base qualities are not at hand, and no much larger clone is one base apart. The chain couples TRBV27 to TRBJ2-3; a weak D assignment points to TRBD2 (5 bases agree). The source is a man aged 18 to 29 in good health. Some clones in this sample may be carry-over from other donors' samples. The sample taken for sequencing was naive CD4+ T cells from PBMCs. The cell subset or site label here, explained by the study, means: CD45RA+ positively selected. In nucleotide form, the sequence is TGTGCCAGCCCTCCCGGGGTTTCGGCAGATACGCAGTATTTT. Its protein product is CASPPGVSADTQYF.